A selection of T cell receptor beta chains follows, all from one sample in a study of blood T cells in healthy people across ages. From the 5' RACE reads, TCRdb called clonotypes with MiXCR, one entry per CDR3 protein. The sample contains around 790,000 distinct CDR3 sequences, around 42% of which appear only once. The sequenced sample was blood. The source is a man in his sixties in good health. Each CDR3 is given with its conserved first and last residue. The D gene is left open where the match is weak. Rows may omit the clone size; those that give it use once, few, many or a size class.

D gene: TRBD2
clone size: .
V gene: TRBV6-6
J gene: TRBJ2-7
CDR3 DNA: TGTGCCAGCAGTCAACTAGCGGGACGTACCTACGAGCAGTACTTC
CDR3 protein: CASSQLAGRTYEQYF

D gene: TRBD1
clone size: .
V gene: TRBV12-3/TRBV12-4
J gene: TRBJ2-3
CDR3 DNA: TGTGCCAGCAGACCGCGGACAGGGTCTCCAGATACGCAGTATTTT
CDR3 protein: CASRPRTGSPDTQYF

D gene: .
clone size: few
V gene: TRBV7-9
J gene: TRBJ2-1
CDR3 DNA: TGTGCCAGCAGCTTCAAAGGCGGTAAGGATGAGCAGTTCTTC
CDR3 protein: CASSFKGGKDEQFF

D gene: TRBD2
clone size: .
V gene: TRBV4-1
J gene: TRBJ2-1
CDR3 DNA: TGCGCCAGCAGCCAGAAACTAGCGGCCTACGAGCAGTTCTTC
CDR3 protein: CASSQKLAAYEQFF

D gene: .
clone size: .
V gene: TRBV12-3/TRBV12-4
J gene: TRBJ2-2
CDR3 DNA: TGTGCCAGCAGTGATCTAGCCACCGGGGAGCTGTTTTTT
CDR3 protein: CASSDLATGELFF

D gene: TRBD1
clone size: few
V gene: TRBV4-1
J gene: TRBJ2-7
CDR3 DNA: TGCGCCAGCAGCCAAGAAGAGGACAGGTTCTACGAGCAGTACTTC
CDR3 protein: CASSQEEDRFYEQYF

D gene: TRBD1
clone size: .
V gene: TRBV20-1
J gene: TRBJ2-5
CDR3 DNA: TGCAGTGTCAATACACCGGGACAGGGTGACGCAGAGACCCAGTACTTC
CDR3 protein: CSVNTPGQGDAETQYF

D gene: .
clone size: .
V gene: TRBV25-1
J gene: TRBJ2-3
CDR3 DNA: TGTGCCAGCACGTTGGGTGATACGCAGTATTTT
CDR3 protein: CASTLGDTQYF

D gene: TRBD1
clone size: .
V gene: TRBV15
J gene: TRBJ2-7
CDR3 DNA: TGTGCCACCAGCAAAGAATGGGGGACAGGCTACGAGCAGTACTTC
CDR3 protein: CATSKEWGTGYEQYF

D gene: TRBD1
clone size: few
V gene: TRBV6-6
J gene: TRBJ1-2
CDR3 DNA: TGTGCCAGCAGTTTAGATGGAGGACAGGTTCTCTATGGCTACACCTTC
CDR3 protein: CASSLDGGQVLYGYTF

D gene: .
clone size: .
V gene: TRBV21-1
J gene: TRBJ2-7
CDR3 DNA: TGTGCCAGCAGACAGGGGGCGTCCAATGAGCAGTACTTC
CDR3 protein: CASRQGASNEQYF

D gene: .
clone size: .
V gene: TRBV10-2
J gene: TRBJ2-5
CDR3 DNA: TGCGCCAGCAGGGACACAGGGTTCTCTGAGCAGTACTTC
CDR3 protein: CASRDTGFSEQYF

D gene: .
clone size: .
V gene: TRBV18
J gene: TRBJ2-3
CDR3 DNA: TGTGCCAGCTCACCAAGTAGTCCCACAGATACGCAGTATTTT
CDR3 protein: CASSPSSPTDTQYF

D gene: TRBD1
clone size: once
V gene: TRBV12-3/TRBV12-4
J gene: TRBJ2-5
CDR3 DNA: TGTGCCAGCAGTCCCTCCGGGACAGGGGGCATCTGGTACTTC
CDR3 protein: CASSPSGTGGIWYF

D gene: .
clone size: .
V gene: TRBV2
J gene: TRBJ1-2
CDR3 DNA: TGTGCCAGCAGTGAAGCCAGGTCTAACTATGGCTACACCTTC
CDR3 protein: CASSEARSNYGYTF

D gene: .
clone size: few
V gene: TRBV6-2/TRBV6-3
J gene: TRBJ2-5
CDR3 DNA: TGTGCCAGCACCACCCCGGGAGAAAGAGAGACCCAGTACTTC
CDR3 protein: CASTTPGERETQYF

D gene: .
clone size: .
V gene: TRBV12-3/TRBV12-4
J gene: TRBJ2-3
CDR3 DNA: TGTGCCAGCAGGGGGGGAGTGGGGGGCGTCCCAGATACGCAGTATTTT
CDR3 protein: CASRGGVGGVPDTQYF

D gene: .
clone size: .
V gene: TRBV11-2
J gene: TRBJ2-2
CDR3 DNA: TGTGCCAGCAGCTCCTCATTGAGGGTGGGGACCGGGGAGCTGTTTTTT
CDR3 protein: CASSSSLRVGTGELFF

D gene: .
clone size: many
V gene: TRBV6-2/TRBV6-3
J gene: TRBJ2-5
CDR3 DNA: TGTGCCAGCAGTTACCCTCAAGAGACCCAGTACTTC
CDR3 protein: CASSYPQETQYF

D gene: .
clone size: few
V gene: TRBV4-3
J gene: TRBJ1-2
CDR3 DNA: TGCGCCAGCAGCCAAGATTACGGACAGACCTATGGCTACACCTTC
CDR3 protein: CASSQDYGQTYGYTF

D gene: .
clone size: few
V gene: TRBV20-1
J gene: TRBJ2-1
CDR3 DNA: TGCAGTGCTATGGGCGGCCCTTCCTACAATGAGCAGTTCTTC
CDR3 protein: CSAMGGPSYNEQFF

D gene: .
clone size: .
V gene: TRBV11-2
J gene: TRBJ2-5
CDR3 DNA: TGTGCCAGCAGCTTAGACAGCAACTTCCTTGGGGAGACCCAGTACTTC
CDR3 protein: CASSLDSNFLGETQYF

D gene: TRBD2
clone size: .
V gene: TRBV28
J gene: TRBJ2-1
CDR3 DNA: TGTGCCAGCAGGGGCTGGGGACCGGGACTAGCGGTGTACAATGAGCAGTTCTTC
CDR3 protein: CASRGWGPGLAVYNEQFF

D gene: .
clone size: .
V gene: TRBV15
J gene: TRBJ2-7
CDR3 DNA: TGTGCCACCAGCAGAAAAGGGCCGGCCCGGGACGAGCAGTACTTC
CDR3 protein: CATSRKGPARDEQYF

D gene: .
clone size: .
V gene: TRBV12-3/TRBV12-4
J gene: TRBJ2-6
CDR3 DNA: TGTGCCAGCAGTTTCACCGGGGCCTCTGGGGCCAACGTCCTGACTTTC
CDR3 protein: CASSFTGASGANVLTF

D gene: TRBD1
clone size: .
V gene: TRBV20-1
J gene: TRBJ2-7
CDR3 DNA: TGCAGTGCCCAGGGACAGAGTTCCTCCTACGAGCAGTACTTC
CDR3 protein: CSAQGQSSSYEQYF

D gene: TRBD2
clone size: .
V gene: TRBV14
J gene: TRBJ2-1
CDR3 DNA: TGTGCCAGCAGCCAATACCGGGGGGGCGGTGAGCAGTTCTTC
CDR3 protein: CASSQYRGGGEQFF

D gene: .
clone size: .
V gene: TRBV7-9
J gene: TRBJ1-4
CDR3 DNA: TGTGCCAGCAGCTTAGGTCAGGAACGAGGCAAACTGTTTTTT
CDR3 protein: CASSLGQERGKLFF

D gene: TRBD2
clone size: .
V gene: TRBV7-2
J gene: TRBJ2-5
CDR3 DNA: TGTGCCAGCAGCAACAGACTAGCGGGGGGTGGGGAGACCCAGTACTTC
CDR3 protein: CASSNRLAGGGETQYF

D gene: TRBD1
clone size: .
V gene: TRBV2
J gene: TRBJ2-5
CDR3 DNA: TGTGCCAGCATCTCCAGGGGGCTAGAGACCCAGTACTTC
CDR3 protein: CASISRGLETQYF